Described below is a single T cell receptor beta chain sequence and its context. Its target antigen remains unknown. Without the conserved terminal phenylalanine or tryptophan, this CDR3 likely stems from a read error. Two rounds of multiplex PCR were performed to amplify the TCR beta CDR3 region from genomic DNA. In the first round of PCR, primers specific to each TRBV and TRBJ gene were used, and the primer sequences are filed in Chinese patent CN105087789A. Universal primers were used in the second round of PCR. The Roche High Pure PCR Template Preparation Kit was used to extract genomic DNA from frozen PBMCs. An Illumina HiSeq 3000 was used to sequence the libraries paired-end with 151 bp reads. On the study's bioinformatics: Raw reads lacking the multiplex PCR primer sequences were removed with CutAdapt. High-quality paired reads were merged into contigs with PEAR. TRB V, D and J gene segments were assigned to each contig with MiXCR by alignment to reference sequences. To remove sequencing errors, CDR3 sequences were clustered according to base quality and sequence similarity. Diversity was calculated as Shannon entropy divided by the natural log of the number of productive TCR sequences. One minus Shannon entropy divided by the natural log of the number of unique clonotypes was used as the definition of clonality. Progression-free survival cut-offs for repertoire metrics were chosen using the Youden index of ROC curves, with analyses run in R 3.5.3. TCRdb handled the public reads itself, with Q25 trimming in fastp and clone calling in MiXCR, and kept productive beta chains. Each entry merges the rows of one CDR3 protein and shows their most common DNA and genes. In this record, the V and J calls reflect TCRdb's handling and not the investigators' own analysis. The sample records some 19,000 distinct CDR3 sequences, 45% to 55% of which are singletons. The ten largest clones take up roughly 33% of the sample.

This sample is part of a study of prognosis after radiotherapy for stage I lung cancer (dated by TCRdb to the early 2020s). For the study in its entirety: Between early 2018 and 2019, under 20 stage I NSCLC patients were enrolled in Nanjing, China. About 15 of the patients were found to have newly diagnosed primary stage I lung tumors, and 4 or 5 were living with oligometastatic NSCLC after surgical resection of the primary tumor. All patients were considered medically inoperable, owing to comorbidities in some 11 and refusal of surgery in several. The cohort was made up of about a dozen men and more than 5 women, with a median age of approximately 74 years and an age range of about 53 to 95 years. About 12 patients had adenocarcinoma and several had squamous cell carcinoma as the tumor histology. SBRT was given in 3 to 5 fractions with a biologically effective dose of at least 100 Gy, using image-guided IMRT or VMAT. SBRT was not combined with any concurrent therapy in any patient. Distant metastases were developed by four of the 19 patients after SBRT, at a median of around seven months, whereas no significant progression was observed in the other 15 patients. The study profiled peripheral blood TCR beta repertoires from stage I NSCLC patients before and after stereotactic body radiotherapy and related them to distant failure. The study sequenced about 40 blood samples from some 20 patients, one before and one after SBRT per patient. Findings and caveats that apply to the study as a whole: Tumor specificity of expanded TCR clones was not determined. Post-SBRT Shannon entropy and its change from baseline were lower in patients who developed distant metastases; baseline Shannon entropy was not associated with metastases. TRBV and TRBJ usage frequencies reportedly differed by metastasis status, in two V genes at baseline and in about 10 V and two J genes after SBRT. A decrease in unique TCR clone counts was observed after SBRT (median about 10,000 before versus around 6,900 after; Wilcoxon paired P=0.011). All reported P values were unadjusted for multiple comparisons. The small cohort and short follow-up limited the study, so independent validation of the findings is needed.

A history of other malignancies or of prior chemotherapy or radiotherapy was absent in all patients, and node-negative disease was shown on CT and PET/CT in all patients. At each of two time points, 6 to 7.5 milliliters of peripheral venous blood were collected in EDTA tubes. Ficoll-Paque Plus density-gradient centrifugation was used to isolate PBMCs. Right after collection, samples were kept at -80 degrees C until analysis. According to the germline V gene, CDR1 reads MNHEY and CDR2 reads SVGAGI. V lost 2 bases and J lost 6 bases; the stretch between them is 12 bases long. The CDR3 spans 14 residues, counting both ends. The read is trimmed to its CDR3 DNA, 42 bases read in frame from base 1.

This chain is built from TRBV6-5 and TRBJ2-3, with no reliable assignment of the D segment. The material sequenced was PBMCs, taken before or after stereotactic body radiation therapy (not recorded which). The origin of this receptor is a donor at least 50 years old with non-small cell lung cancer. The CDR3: CASSYATPMDTQYL. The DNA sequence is TGTGCCAGCAGTTACGCGACACCGATGGATACGCAGTATCTT.